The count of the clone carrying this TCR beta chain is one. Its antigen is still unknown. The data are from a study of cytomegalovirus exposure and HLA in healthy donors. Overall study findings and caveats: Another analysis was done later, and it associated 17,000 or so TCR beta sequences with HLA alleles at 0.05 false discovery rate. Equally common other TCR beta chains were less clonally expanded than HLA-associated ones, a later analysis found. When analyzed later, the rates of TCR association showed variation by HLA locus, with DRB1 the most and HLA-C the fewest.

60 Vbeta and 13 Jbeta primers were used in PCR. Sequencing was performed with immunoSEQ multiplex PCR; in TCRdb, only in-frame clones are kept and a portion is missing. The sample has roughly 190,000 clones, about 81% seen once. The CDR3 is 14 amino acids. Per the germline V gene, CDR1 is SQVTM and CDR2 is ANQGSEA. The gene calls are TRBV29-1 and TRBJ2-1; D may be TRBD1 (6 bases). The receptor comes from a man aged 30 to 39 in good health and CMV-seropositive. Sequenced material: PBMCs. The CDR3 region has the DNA TGCAGTGCGGCCCTAGGGGTCGATCAGGGGGAGCAGTTCTTC. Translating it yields CSAALGVDQGEQFF.